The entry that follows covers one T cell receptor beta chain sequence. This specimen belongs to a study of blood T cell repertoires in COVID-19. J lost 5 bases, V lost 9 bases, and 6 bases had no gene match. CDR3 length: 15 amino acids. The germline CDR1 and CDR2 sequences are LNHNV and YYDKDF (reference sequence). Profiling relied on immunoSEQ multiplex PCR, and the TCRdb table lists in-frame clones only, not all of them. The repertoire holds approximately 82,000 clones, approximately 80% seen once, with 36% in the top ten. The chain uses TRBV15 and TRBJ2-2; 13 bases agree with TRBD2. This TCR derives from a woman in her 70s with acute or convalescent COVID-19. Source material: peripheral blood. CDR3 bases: TGTGCCACGGGACTAGCGGGATATGGAACCGGGGAGCTGTTTTTT. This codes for CATGLAGYGTGELFF.